The 11 T cell receptor beta chains in this list originate from one sample, sequenced in a study of cytomegalovirus exposure and HLA in healthy donors. Amplification used 60 Vbeta primers and 13 Jbeta primers. Profiling relied on immunoSEQ multiplex PCR, and the TCRdb table lists in-frame clones only, not all of them. This table holds just under 95,000 clones, 65% to 85% found once. Sequencing was done on a sample of PBMCs. The source of these receptors is a girl aged 2 to 9 in good health and CMV-seropositive.

CDR3 protein: CASSLLGGQETQYF. DNA of the CDR3: TGTGCCAGCAGCTTATTAGGGGGCCAAGAGACCCAGTACTTC. The chain has TRBV7-7 and TRBJ2-5; possible D gene TRBD1, 6 bases. The germline V and J ends were trimmed by 2 bases and 1 base, with 8 bases remaining between them. This CDR3 comprises 14 residues. Germline assignment: CDR1 SSHAT and CDR2 FNYEAQ (reference sequence).

This chain connects TRBV11-1 to TRBJ1-1; D perhaps matches TRBD1 (6 bases). The CDR3 runs 14 residues. V was pared by 3 bases and J by 4 bases, with 12 bases between. The V gene's germline CDR1 is SGHAT and CDR2 FQDESV (reference sequence). The CDR3 spells CASSFHRDTTEAFF. The DNA for the CDR3 is TGTGCCAGCAGCTTTCACAGGGATACCACTGAAGCTTTCTTT.

The chain links TRBV7-6 to TRBJ2-2; 10 positions agree with TRBD1. After removal of 5 bases from V and 6 bases from J, the junction contained 9 bases not matched to a gene. Looked up from germline, CDR1 is SGHVS and CDR2 is FNYEAQ. The CDR3 covers 16 residues. The CDR3, as DNA: TGTGCCAGCAGCCAAGGACAGGGGGTATGGGCCGGGGAGCTGTTTTTT. Its protein is CASSQGQGVWAGELFF.

V and J are TRBV12-5 and TRBJ2-1; TRBD2 agrees at 11 bases. V gave up 3 bases and J gave up 10 bases; unmatched junction bases: 8. CDR3 length: 15 amino acids. In germline, CDR1 is LGHNT, CDR2 FRNRAP. The CDR3 bases are TGTGCTAGTGGTTTCGGGACTAGCGGCCAATACGAGCAGTTCTTC. As protein: CASGFGTSGQYEQFF.

This chain links TRBV4-2 with TRBJ2-2; D is unclear. Trimming shortened V by 0 bases and J by 2 bases, and 10 bases separated the two germline ends. CDR1 and CDR2 from the germline V gene are LGHNA and YNFKEQ. The CDR3 consists of 16 residues. This CDR3 reads CASSQEEASNTGELFF. CDR3 coding DNA: TGTGCCAGCAGCCAAGAAGAGGCCTCTAACACCGGGGAGCTGTTTTTT.

This chain joins TRBV30 and TRBJ2-3; 7 positions agree with TRBD2. This CDR3 has 15 residues. V dropped 5 bases and J dropped 2; count of bases not matched to a gene: 10. The germline V gene has CDR1 GTSNPN and CDR2 SVGIG (reference sequence). The CDR3 DNA sequence: TGTGCCTGGGGGGCCGAAGCGGGACTCACAGATACGCAGTATTTT. It translates to CAWGAEAGLTDTQYF.

V and J are TRBV6-4 and TRBJ2-3, with TRBD1 matching 7 bases. V lost 0 bases and J lost 4; bases outside the gene matches: 1. CDR1 and CDR2 from the germline V gene are MRHNA and SNTAGT. CDR3 size: 14 residues. CDR3 region: CASSDSGGADTQYF. DNA of the CDR3: TGTGCCAGCAGTGACTCAGGGGGCGCAGATACGCAGTATTTT.

The V and J genes are TRBV13 and TRBJ1-2; D is undetermined. V lost 2 bases, J lost 4 bases, and 11 bases lay in between. In germline, CDR1 is PRHDT, CDR2 FYEKMQ (reference sequence). The CDR3 is 14 amino acids. The CDR3 DNA sequence: TGTGCCAGCAGCTTAAGGCAGGCCCTCTATGGCTACACCTTC. As protein: CASSLRQALYGYTF.

The V call is TRBV18, the J call TRBJ2-1; a weak D match, TRBD2 (5 bases). The germline CDR1 and CDR2 sequences are KGHSH and LQKENI. The CDR3 contains 16 residues. V was pared by 5 bases and J by 8 bases, with 22 bases between. The CDR3 sequence is CASSSQDSAFRDEQFF. For the CDR3, the DNA is TGTGCCAGCTCATCCCAGGACTCCGCGTTTAGGGATGAGCAGTTCTTC.

V and J are TRBV7-9 and TRBJ1-2, with a possible D match to TRBD1 (6 bases). The germline V gene has CDR1 SEHNR and CDR2 FQNEAQ (reference sequence). With 3 bases removed from V and 5 bases from J, the gap between germline ends came to 13 bases. The CDR3 has 14 residues. DNA of the CDR3: TGTGCCAGCAGCTTTAACAGGGTTGGATATGGCTACACCTTC. This translates into CASSFNRVGYGYTF.

The CDR3 nucleotides read TGTGCCAGCAGCCAGGAAATATATCCGGGACTAGCGGGTACCGGGGAGCTGTTTTTT. Its protein product is CASSQEIYPGLAGTGELFF. The chain combines TRBV4-2 with TRBJ2-2, with TRBD2 matching over 12 bases. Germline CDR1 is LGHNA and CDR2 is YNFKEQ. This CDR3 is built from 19 residues. V dropped 3 bases and J dropped 5; count of bases not matched to a gene: 13.